This T cell receptor (beta chain) comes out of a study of blood T cell repertoires in COVID-19. The CDR3 length is 11 residues. Germline-derived CDR1 and CDR2 are LNHDA and SQIVND (reference sequence). V was shortened by 8 bases and J by 3 bases, with 5 bases between the two germline ends. TCRdb's table, derived via immunoSEQ multiplex PCR, lists solely in-frame clones and lacks some. The data contain about 240,000 clones, roughly 76% of them seen just once; the ten biggest clones take up roughly 8%. The rearrangement uses TRBV19 and TRBJ2-1, with D maybe TRBD2 (5 bases). The clonotype comes from a woman older than 75 with COVID-19, enrolled during active disease. The sample taken for sequencing was peripheral blood. CDR3 in DNA: TGTGCCAGTGCGGGCTACAATGAGCAGTTCTTC. Translation gives CASAGYNEQFF.